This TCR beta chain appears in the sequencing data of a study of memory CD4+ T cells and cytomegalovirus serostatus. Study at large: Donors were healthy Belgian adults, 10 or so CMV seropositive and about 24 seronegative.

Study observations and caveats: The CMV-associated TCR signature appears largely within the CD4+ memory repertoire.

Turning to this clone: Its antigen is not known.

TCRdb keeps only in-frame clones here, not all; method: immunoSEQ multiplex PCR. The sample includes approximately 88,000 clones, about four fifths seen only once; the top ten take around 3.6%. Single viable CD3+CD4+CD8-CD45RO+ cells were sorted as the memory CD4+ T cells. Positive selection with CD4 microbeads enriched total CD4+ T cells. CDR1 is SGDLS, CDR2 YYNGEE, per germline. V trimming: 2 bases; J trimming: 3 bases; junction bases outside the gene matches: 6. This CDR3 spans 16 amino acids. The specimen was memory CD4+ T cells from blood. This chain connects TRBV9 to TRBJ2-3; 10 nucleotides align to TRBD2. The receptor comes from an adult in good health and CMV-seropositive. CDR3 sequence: CASSVFLAGVTDTQYF. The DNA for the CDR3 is TGTGCCAGCAGCGTCTTTCTAGCGGGAGTTACAGATACGCAGTATTTT.